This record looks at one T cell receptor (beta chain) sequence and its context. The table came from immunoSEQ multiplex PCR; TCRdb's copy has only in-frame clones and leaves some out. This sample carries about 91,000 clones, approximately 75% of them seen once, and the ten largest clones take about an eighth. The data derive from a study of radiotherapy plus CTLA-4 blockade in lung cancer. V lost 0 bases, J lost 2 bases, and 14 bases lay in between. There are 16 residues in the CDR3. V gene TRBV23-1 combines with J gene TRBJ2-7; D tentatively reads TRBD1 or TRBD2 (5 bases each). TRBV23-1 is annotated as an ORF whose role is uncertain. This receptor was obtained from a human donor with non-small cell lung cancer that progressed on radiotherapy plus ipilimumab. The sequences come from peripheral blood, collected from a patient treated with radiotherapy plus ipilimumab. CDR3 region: CASSQSRGAKAYEQYF. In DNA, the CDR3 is TGCGCCAGCAGTCAATCACGGGGCGCAAAGGCCTACGAGCAGTACTTC.